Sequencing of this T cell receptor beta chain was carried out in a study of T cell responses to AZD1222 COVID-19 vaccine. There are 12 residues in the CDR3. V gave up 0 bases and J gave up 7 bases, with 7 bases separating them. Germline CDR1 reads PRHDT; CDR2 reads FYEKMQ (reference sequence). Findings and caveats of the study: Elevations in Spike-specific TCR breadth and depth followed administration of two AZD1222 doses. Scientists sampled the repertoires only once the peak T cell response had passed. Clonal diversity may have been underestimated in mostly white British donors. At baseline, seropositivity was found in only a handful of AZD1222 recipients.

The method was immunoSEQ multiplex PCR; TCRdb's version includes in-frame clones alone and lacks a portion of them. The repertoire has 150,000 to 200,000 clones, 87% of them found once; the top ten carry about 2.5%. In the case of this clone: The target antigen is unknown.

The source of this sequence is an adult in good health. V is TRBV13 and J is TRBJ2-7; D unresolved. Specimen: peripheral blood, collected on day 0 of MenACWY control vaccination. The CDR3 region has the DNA TGTGCCAGCAGCTTAGGGCCTGGGGAGCAGTACTTC. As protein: CASSLGPGEQYF.